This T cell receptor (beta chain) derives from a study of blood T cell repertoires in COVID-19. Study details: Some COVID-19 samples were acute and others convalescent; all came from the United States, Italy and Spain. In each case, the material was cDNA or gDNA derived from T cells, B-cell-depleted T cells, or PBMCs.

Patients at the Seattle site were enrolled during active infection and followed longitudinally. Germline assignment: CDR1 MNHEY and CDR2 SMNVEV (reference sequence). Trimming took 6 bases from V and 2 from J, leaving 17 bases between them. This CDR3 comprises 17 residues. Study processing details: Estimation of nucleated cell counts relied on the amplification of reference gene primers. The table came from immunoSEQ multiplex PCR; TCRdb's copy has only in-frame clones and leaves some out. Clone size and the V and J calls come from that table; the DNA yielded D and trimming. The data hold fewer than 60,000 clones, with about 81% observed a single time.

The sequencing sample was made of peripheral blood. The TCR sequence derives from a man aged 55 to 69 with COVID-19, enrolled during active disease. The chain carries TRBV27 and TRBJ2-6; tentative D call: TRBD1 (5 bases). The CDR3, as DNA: TGTGCCAGCAGCCGTTGGACAAATCAAGCTGGGGCCAACGTCCTGACTTTC. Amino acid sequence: CASSRWTNQAGANVLTF.